The clone carrying this T cell receptor beta chain has a handful of counts. Its antigen is as yet unknown. A J-beta primer mix and a sample-barcoded 5' primer were used in a second PCR of about 6 to 12 cycles. Every individual sample yielded 2.5 million or more paired-end reads (each containing CDR3). TCRdb reprocessed the 5' RACE reads with MiXCR, giving one entry per CDR3 protein. The sample yields more than 800,000 distinct CDR3 sequences, under 55% seen once. CDR3 length: 13 amino acids. Germline CDR1 reads SEHNR; CDR2 reads FQNEAQ (reference sequence). Trimming removed 5 bases at V and 6 bases at J, with 13 bases between. The sample originates from a study of blood T cells in healthy people across ages. Findings and caveats of the study: Among long-lived donors, naive CD4+ cells were more numerous and diversity higher than in aged donors. Per million T cells, TCR beta diversity dropped about linearly as age rose. The authors considered diversity estimates from one million T cells to be underestimates.

The receptor's source is an older woman in good health. The gene calls are TRBV7-9 and TRBJ1-2, with D maybe TRBD1 (6 bases). Source material: blood. The CDR3 reads CASSTGQLDGYTF. The DNA of the CDR3 is TGTGCCAGCAGCACCGGACAGCTGGATGGCTACACCTTC.